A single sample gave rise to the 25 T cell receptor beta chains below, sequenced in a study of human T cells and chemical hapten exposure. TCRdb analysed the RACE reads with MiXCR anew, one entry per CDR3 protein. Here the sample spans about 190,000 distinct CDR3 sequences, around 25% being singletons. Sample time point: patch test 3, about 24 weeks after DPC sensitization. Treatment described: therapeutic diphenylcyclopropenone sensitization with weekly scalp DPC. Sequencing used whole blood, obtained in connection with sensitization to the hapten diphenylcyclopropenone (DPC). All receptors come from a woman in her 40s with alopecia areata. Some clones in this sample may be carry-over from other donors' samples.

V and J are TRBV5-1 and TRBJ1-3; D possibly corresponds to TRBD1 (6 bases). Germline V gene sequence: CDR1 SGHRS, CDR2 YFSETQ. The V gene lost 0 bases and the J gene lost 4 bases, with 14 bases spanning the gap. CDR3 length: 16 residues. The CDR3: CASSLAGTSRGNTIYF. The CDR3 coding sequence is TGCGCCAGCAGCTTGGCCGGGACAAGTCGCGGAAACACCATATATTTT.

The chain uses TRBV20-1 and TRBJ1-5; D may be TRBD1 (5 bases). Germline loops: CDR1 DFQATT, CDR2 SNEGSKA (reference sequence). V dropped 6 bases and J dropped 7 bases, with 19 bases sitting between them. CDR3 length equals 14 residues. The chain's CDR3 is CSAYPQGRGQPQHF. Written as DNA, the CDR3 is TGCAGTGCCTACCCCCAGGGTAGGGGACAGCCCCAGCATTTT.

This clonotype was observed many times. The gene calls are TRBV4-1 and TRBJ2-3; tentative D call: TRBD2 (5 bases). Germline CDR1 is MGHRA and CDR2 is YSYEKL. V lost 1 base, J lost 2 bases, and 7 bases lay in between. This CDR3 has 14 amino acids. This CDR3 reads CASSQGESTDTQYF. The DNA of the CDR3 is TGCGCCAGCAGCCAAGGGGAGTCCACAGATACGCAGTATTTT.

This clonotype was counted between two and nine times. In DNA form, the CDR3 reads TGCGCCAGCAGCCACGCGGCCTATGGCTACACCTTC. Its protein product is CASSHAAYGYTF. This sequence joins TRBV4-1 and TRBJ1-2; D not certain. CDR1 is MGHRA, CDR2 YSYEKL, per germline. V gave up 3 bases and J gave up 4 bases, with 6 bases separating them. The CDR3 spans 12 residues.

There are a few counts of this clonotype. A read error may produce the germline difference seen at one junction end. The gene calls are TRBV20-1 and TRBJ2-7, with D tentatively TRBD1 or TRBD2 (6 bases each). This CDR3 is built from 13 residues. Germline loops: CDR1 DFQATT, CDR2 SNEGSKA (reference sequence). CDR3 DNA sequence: TGCAGTGCTAGAGAGGGGGGCCTCTACGCGCAGTACTTC. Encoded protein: CSAREGGLYAQYF.

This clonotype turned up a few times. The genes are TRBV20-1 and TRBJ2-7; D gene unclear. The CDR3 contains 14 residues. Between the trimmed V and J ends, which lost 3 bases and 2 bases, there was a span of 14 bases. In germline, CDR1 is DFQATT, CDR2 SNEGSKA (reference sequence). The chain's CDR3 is CSARGATPTYEQYF. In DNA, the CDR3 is TGCAGTGCTAGGGGCGCGACTCCAACCTACGAGCAGTACTTC.

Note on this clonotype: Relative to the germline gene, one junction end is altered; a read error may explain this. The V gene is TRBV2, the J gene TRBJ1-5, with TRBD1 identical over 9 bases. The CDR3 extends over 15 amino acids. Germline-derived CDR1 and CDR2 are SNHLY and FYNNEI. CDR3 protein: CASSVRTGANQPQNF. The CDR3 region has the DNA TGTGCCAGCAGTGTTCGGACAGGGGCAAATCAGCCCCAGAATTTT.

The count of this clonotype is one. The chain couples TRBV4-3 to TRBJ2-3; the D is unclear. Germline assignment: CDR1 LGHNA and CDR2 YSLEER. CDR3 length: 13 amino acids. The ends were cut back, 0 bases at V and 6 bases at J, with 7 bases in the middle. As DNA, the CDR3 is TGCGCCAGCAGCCAAGATAATGGGGATACGCAGTATTTT. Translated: CASSQDNGDTQYF.

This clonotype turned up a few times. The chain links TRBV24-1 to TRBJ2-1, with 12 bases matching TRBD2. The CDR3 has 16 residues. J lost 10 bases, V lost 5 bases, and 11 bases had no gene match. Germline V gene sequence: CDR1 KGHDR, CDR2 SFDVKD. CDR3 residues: CATSVLGLAGSLEQFF. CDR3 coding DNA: TGTGCCACCAGTGTCCTCGGACTAGCGGGATCCTTGGAGCAGTTCTTC.

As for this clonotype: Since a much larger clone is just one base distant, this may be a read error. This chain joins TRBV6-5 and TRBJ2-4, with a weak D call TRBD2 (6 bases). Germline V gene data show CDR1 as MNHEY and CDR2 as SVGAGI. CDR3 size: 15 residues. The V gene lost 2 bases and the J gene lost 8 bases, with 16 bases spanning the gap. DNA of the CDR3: TGTGCCAGCAGTTACGGAGGGTACGGGACGGACATTCAGTACTTC. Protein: CASSYGGYGTDIQYF.

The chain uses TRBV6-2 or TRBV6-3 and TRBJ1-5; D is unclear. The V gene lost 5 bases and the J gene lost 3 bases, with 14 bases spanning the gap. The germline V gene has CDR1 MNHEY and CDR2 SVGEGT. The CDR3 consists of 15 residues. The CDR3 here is CASSDAHIDNQPQHF. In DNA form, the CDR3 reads TGTGCCAGCAGTGACGCACACATAGACAATCAGCCCCAGCATTTT.

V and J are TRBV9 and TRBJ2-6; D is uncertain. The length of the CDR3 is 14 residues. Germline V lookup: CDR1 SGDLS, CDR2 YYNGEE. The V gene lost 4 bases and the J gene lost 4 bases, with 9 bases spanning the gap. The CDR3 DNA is TGTGCCAGCAGCCTCCATCAAGGGGCCAACGTCCTGACTTTC. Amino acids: CASSLHQGANVLTF.

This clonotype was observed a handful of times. DNA for the CDR3: TGCAGTGCTAGAGATAGACAGGGTGCCCCCTACGAGCAGTACTTC. Encoded protein: CSARDRQGAPYEQYF. The J gene is TRBJ2-7, the V gene TRBV20-1, with TRBD1 matching over 7 bases. The CDR3 runs 15 residues. Germline CDR1 reads DFQATT; CDR2 reads SNEGSKA (reference sequence). Trimming cost V 0 bases and J 2 bases; bases outside gene matches: 7.

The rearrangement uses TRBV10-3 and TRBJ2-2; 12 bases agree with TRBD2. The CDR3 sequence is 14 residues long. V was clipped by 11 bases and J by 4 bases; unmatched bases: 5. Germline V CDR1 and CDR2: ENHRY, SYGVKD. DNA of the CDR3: TGTGCCGTGACTAGCGGGGGACTCACCGGGGAGCTGTTTTTT. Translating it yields CAVTSGGLTGELFF.

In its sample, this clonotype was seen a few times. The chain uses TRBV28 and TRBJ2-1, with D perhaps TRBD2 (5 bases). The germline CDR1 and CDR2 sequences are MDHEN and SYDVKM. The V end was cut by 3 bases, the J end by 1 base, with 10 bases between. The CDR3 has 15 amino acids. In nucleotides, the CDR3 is TGTGCCAGCAGTTTGGCCACTAGTTCCTACAATGAGCAGTTCTTC. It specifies CASSLATSSYNEQFF.

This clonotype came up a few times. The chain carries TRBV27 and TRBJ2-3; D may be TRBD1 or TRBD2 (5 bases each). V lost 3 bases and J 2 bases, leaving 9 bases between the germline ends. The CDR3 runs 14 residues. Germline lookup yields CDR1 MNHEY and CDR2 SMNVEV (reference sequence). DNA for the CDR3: TGTGCCAGCAGTTTTGGGGGTTTCACAGATACGCAGTATTTT. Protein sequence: CASSFGGFTDTQYF.

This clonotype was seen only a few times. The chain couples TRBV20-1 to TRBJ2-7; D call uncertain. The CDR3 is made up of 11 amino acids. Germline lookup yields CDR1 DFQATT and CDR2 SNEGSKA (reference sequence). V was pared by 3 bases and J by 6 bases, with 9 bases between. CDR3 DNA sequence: TGCAGTGCTAGGGTGTCACGCGAGCAGTACTTC. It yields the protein CSARVSREQYF.

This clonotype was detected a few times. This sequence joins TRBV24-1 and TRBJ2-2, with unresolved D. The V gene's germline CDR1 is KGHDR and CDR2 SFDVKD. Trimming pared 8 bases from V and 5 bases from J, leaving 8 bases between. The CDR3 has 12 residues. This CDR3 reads CATTSSTGELFF. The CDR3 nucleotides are TGTGCCACCACCTCATCGACCGGGGAGCTGTTTTTT.

Written as DNA, the CDR3 is TGTGCCAGCAGTTCTAGACAGAACAATGAAAAACTGTTTTTT. Protein sequence: CASSSRQNNEKLFF. The chain is built from TRBV12-3 or TRBV12-4 and TRBJ1-4; the D gene is possibly TRBD1 (5 bases). The CDR3 is 14 residues long. V lost 4 bases and J 5 bases, leaving 11 bases between the germline ends.

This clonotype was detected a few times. CDR3 loop: CASSLFGTSGYNEQFF. The CDR3 bases are TGTGCCAGCAGTTTATTCGGGACTAGCGGTTACAATGAGCAGTTCTTC. The rearrangement links TRBV28 to TRBJ2-1; 11 nucleotides line up with TRBD2. Germline V gene data show CDR1 as MDHEN and CDR2 as SYDVKM. V trimming: 1 base; J trimming: 4 bases; junction bases outside the gene matches: 3. CDR3 length: 16 amino acids.

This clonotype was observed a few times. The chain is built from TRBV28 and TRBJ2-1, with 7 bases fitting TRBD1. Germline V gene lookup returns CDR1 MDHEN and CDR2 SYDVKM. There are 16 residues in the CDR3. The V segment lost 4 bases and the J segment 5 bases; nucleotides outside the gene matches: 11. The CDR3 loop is CASSYHPRQGHNEQFF. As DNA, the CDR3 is TGTGCCAGCAGTTACCATCCGAGACAGGGACACAATGAGCAGTTCTTC.

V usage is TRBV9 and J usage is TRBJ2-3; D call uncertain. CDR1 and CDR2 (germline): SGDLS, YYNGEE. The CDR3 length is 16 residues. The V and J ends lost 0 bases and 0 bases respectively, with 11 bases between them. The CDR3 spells CASSVGPERSTDTQYF. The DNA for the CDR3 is TGTGCCAGCAGCGTAGGCCCAGAAAGGAGCACAGATACGCAGTATTTT.

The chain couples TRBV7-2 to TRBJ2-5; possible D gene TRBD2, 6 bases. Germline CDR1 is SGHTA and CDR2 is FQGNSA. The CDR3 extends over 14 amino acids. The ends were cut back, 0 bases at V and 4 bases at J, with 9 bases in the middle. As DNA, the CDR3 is TGTGCCAGCAGCTTAGCATGGGGAGGAGAGACCCAGTACTTC. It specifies CASSLAWGGETQYF.

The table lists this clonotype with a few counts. The DNA for the CDR3 is TGCGCCAGCAAATCCGGGACTAGCGCTACCGAGACCCAGTACTTC. As protein: CASKSGTSATETQYF. This chain joins TRBV5-1 and TRBJ2-5; 10 bases line up with TRBD2. This CDR3 comprises 15 residues. CDR1 SGHRS and CDR2 YFSETQ come from the germline V gene. V gave up 6 bases and J gave up 5 bases; unmatched junction bases: 10.

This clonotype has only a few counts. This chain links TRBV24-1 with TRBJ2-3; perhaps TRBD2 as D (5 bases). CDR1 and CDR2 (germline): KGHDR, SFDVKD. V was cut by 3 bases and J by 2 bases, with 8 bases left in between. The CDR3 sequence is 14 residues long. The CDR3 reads CATSDRTLTDTQYF. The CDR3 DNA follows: TGTGCCACCAGTGATCGGACTCTCACAGATACGCAGTATTTT.